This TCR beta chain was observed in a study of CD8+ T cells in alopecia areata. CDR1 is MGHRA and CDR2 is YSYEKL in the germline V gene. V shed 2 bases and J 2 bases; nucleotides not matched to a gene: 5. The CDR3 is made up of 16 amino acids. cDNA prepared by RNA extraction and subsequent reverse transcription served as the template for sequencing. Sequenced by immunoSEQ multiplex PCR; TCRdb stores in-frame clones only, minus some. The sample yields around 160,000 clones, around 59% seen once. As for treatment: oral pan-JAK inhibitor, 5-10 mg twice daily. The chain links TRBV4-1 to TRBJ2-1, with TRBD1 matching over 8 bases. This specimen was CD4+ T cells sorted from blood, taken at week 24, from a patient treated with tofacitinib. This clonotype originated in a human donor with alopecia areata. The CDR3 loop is CASSQSDRGAYNEQFF. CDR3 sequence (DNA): TGCGCCAGCAGCCAATCCGACAGGGGAGCCTACAATGAGCAGTTCTTC.